Given below is one T cell receptor beta chain in context. Its antigen remains unknown. The record originates from a study of T cell responses to AZD1222 COVID-19 vaccine. Whole-study findings and limits: No repertoire was sampled before or during the peak T cell response, only after it. Seropositivity was recorded at baseline in only a handful of AZD1222 recipients. Among vaccine-associated CD4 TCRs, coverage spanned spike, with dominance at 160-218 and 743-854. Targeting of unmutated variant regions was reportedly seen in nearly half of spike-specific TCRs.

V shed 4 bases and J shed 7 bases, with 17 bases lying between them. Germline values: CDR1 SGHAT, CDR2 FQNNGV. The CDR3 runs to 16 residues. Repertoires were generated with immunoSEQ multiplex PCR, while TCRdb's copy carries only in-frame clones and drops some. The table includes tens of thousands of clones, roughly 87% detected once. This TCR derives from an adult in good health. The chain joins TRBV11-2 to TRBJ1-6; no reliable D call. This sample comprised peripheral blood, obtained on day 0 of MenACWY control vaccination. Written as DNA, the CDR3 is TGTGCCAGCAGCTCCGGGTCATCCCCCATCAATTCACCCCTCCACTTT. Translating it yields CASSSGSSPINSPLHF.